A selection of T cell receptor beta chains follows, all from one sample in a study of blood T cells in healthy people across ages. TCRdb reprocessed the 5' RACE reads via MiXCR and lists one record per CDR3 protein. The sample contains 800,000 or so distinct CDR3 sequences, approximately 65% of which appear only once. Sequencing used blood. The receptors originated from a man between 25 and 39 years old in good health. Each CDR3 is given with its conserved first and last residue. The D gene is left open where the match is weak. Some rows have no size entry. The others give once, few or many, or a class for an expanded clone.

clone size	V gene	CDR3 length	D gene	J gene	CDR3 protein	CDR3 DNA
few	TRBV12-3/TRBV12-4	15	NA	TRBJ2-4	CASTVSLVAKNIQYF	TGTGCCAGCACCGTCTCTCTAGTAGCCAAAAACATTCAGTACTTC
NA	TRBV6-5	14	TRBD1	TRBJ1-2	CASRDAGGAFGYTF	TGTGCCAGCAGAGACGCAGGGGGCGCGTTTGGCTACACCTTC
many	TRBV27	13	NA	TRBJ2-5	CASSLWGGETQYF	TGTGCCAGCAGCTTATGGGGCGGGGAGACCCAGTACTTC
few	TRBV28	12	NA	TRBJ2-7	CASCAPDFGQYF	TGTGCCAGCTGCGCCCCTGACTTCGGGCAGTACTTC
NA	TRBV12-3/TRBV12-4	15	TRBD1	TRBJ2-5	CACSLGTRGRKTQYF	TGTGCCTGCAGTTTAGGGACAAGGGGGCGGAAGACCCAGTACTTC
NA	TRBV4-3	16	TRBD1	TRBJ1-1	CASSQYIRGQGTEAFF	TGCGCCAGCAGCCAATACATCCGTGGACAGGGCACTGAAGCTTTCTTT
NA	TRBV12-3/TRBV12-4	16	TRBD1	TRBJ2-6	CASREQGATGANVLTF	TGTGCCAGCAGGGAACAGGGGGCAACAGGGGCCAACGTCCTGACTTTC
many	TRBV27	13	NA	TRBJ2-7	CASSPGVSYEQYF	TGTGCCAGCAGTCCTGGGGTCTCCTACGAGCAGTACTTC
NA	TRBV12-3/TRBV12-4	15	NA	TRBJ2-4	CASSDAPGSKNIRYF	TGTGCCAGCAGTGATGCACCGGGCTCCAAAAACATTCGGTACTTC
NA	TRBV6-5	16	NA	TRBJ1-4	CASSNPRRGANEKLFF	TGTGCCAGCAGTAACCCACGCCGAGGAGCTAATGAAAAACTGTTTTTT
NA	TRBV12-3/TRBV12-4	14	NA	TRBJ2-3	CASSRAPGTDTQYF	TGTGCCAGCAGTCGAGCCCCCGGCACAGATACGCAGTATTTT
NA	TRBV29-1	12	NA	TRBJ1-1	CGVARGGTEAFF	TGCGGCGTTGCCCGGGGGGGGACTGAAGCTTTCTTT
NA	TRBV7-2	15	TRBD2	TRBJ2-7	CASSITSGGAYEQYF	TGTGCCAGCAGCATTACTAGCGGGGGGGCCTACGAGCAGTACTTC
few	TRBV2	12	TRBD2	TRBJ2-5	CASRGEGETQYF	TGTGCCAGCCGCGGGGAGGGAGAGACCCAGTACTTC
NA	TRBV27	11	NA	TRBJ2-7	CASISSYEQYF	TGTGCCAGCATCAGCTCCTACGAGCAGTACTTC
NA	TRBV9	15	NA	TRBJ2-1	CASSVTGLPYNEQFF	TGTGCCAGCAGCGTAACTGGGCTCCCCTACAATGAGCAGTTCTTC
NA	TRBV7-2	14	TRBD1	TRBJ2-5	CASSPGDRVGTQYF	TGTGCCAGCAGCCCAGGGGACAGGGTAGGGACCCAGTACTTC
NA	TRBV7-2	15	TRBD1	TRBJ1-2	CASSYRQGLNYGYTF	TGTGCCAGCAGCTACCGACAGGGGCTAAACTATGGCTACACCTTC
NA	TRBV4-3	14	NA	TRBJ2-1	CASSHLERFNEQFF	TGCGCCAGCAGCCATCTGGAACGATTCAATGAGCAGTTCTTC
NA	TRBV6-5	14	TRBD1	TRBJ2-1	CASSQDRSYNEQFF	TGTGCCAGCAGCCAGGACAGGAGTTACAATGAGCAGTTCTTC
NA	TRBV15	16	NA	TRBJ1-4	CATSRDLAATNEKLFF	TGTGCCACCAGCAGAGATTTGGCTGCAACTAATGAAAAACTGTTTTTT
few	TRBV4-3	14	NA	TRBJ1-1	CASSQEGPGTEAFF	TGCGCCAGCAGCCAAGAAGGCCCGGGCACTGAAGCTTTCTTT
NA	TRBV6-2/TRBV6-3	15	NA	TRBJ1-1	CASRRTEIMNTEAFF	TGTGCCAGCAGGAGGACAGAGATCATGAACACTGAAGCTTTCTTT
NA	TRBV20-1	15	TRBD2	TRBJ2-1	CSARRTSGGAVWMFF	TGCAGTGCTCGTAGGACTAGCGGGGGGGCCGTGTGGATGTTCTTC
few	TRBV28	15	NA	TRBJ1-4	CASSPPGSLNEKLFF	TGTGCCAGCAGTCCCCCGGGCAGTCTAAATGAAAAACTGTTTTTT
NA	TRBV7-3	15	NA	TRBJ2-5	CASSLLGLFQETQYF	TGTGCCAGCAGCTTACTGGGACTCTTCCAAGAGACCCAGTACTTC